The 30 T cell receptor beta chains presented below share a single source sample, sequenced in a study of control samples from healthy donors and cancer patients. Here immunoSEQ multiplex PCR was the method, and the copy in TCRdb shows in-frame clones only, minus some. The sample yields tens of thousands of clones, 75% to 90% seen once. Sequenced sample: blood. Every receptor here comes from a man aged 50 to 60 in good health.

The chain joins TRBV3-1 (or the pseudogene TRBV3-2) to TRBJ1-1; D is perhaps TRBD1 (5 bases). Looked up from germline, CDR1 is LGHDT and CDR2 is YNNKEL (reference sequence). The V end lost 1 base, the J end lost 2 bases, and 8 bases lay between the germline ends. The CDR3 is 14 residues long. The CDR3 reads CASSQVQGNTEAFF. CDR3 coding DNA: TGTGCCAGCAGCCAAGTCCAGGGTAACACTGAAGCTTTCTTT.

This chain joins TRBV19 and TRBJ1-1; D is possibly TRBD1 (5 bases). This CDR3 region has 14 residues. Germline V gives CDR1 LNHDA, CDR2 SQIVND (reference sequence). V was pared by 7 bases and J by 0 bases, with 12 bases between. CDR3: CASKIRGMNTEAFF. As DNA, the CDR3 is TGTGCCAGTAAAATACGGGGGATGAACACTGAAGCTTTCTTT.

The V gene is TRBV7-9, the J gene TRBJ1-2; no clear D. Looked up from germline, CDR1 is SEHNR and CDR2 is FQNEAQ (reference sequence). V lost 5 bases and J lost 0, with 13 bases in between. This CDR3 has 15 amino acids. CDR3 DNA sequence: TGTGCCAGCAGCGCGTCTAGGGTAGCTAACTATGGCTACACCTTC. Translating it yields CASSASRVANYGYTF.

The gene calls are TRBV5-1 and TRBJ2-1; TRBD1 matches at 9 bases. CDR1 and CDR2 from the germline V gene are SGHRS and YFSETQ. CDR3 size: 15 residues. V lost 4 bases and J lost 4; bases outside the gene matches: 6. For the CDR3, the DNA is TGCGCCAGCAGCCCTCCGGGACAGGGTTACAATGAGCAGTTCTTC. Translating gives CASSPPGQGYNEQFF.

The chain is built from TRBV14 and TRBJ2-2; 11 bases match TRBD1. Losses at the gene ends were 4 bases for V and 2 bases for J; bases not matched to a gene: 3. This CDR3 spans 16 amino acids. In germline, CDR1 is SGHDN, CDR2 FVKESK. In DNA form, the CDR3 reads TGTGCCAGCAGCCCTCGGACAGGGGGCAACACCGGGGAGCTGTTTTTT. Translated, it gives CASSPRTGGNTGELFF.

This chain joins TRBV30 and TRBJ2-4, with 11 bases fitting TRBD2. The length of the CDR3 is 13 residues. Looked up from germline, CDR1 is GTSNPN and CDR2 is SVGIG (reference sequence). V lost 6 bases, J lost 6 bases, and 4 bases stayed unmatched. The CDR3 DNA follows: TGTGCCTGTCAAGGGACTAGCGGAAACATTCAGTACTTC. Amino acid sequence: CACQGTSGNIQYF.

The chain employs TRBV7-2 and TRBJ2-3, with D unresolved. The CDR3 is 12 amino acids. V lost 5 bases, J lost 2 bases, and 5 bases lay in between. CDR1 is SGHTA and CDR2 is FQGNSA in the germline V gene. Here the CDR3 reads CASSQNTDTQYF. The DNA for the CDR3 is TGTGCCAGCAGCCAGAACACAGATACGCAGTATTTT.

This clone was counted between two and nine times. This rearrangement joins TRBV18 to TRBJ1-1; the D is unclear. CDR3 length equals 12 residues. Between the trimmed V and J ends, which lost 4 bases and 2 bases, there was a span of 5 bases. Per germline, CDR1 KGHSH and CDR2 LQKENI. The CDR3 spells CASSRTNTEAFF. The CDR3 DNA follows: TGTGCCAGCTCACGCACCAACACTGAAGCTTTCTTT.

Regarding this clone: The junction departs from the called germline gene at one end, perhaps through a read error. The genes are TRBV6-5 and TRBJ1-5; D perhaps matches TRBD1 (5 bases). Germline CDR1 reads MNHEY; CDR2 reads SVGAGI. This CDR3 is 13 amino acids long. Here the CDR3 reads CASNYRFVEPQHF. The CDR3 DNA is TGTGCCAGCAATTACAGGTTCGTGGAGCCCCAGCATTTT.

This clone occurred a few times. The chain recombines TRBV7-8 with TRBJ1-5; no firm D call. Trimming cost V 1 base and J 0 bases, with 7 bases left between them. The CDR3 consists of 15 residues. Germline lookup yields CDR1 SGHVS and CDR2 FQNEAQ. CDR3 nucleotides: TGTGCCAGCAGCTTAGGAGAAATTAGCAATCAGCCCCAGCATTTT. Residues: CASSLGEISNQPQHF.

The J gene is TRBJ2-2, the V gene TRBV6-5; TRBD2 aligns across 7 bases. The CDR3 has 14 residues. J was trimmed by 6 bases and V by 8 bases; bases with no gene match: 9. Per germline, CDR1 MNHEY and CDR2 SVGAGI. In nucleotides, the CDR3 is TGTGCCAGCGGGAGGGCCAACGGCGCCGGGGAGCTGTTTTTT. This encodes CASGRANGAGELFF.

The chain joins TRBV4-3 to TRBJ2-3; D is ambiguous. Germline lookup yields CDR1 LGHNA and CDR2 YSLEER. The CDR3 consists of 14 residues. The ends were cut back, 4 bases at V and 2 bases at J, with 10 bases in the middle. CDR3 amino acids: CASSPTHATDTQYF. CDR3 nucleotides: TGCGCCAGCAGCCCGACTCATGCCACAGATACGCAGTATTTT.

This chain connects TRBV7-2 to TRBJ2-1; D tentatively fits TRBD1 or TRBD2 (6 bases each). The V end was cut by 3 bases, the J end by 1 base, with 13 bases between. CDR3 length: 16 amino acids. Germline loops: CDR1 SGHTA, CDR2 FQGNSA. This CDR3 reads CASSFAGHRSYNEQFF. The DNA for the CDR3 is TGTGCCAGCAGCTTCGCGGGACATCGTTCCTACAATGAGCAGTTCTTC. The full variable domain, in which reference TRBV7-2 and TRBJ2-1 provide the parts outside the CDR3, is GAGVSQSPSNKVTEKGKDVELRCDPISGHTALYWYRQSLGQGLEFLIYFQGNSAPDKSGLPSDRFSAERTGGSVSTLTIQRTQQEDSAVYLCASSFAGHRSYNEQFFGPGTRLTVL.

The rearrangement joins TRBV18 to TRBJ2-1, with TRBD2 matching over 8 bases. J lost 0 bases, V lost 3 bases, and 7 bases had no gene match. The CDR3 sequence is 17 residues long. Germline-derived CDR1 and CDR2 are KGHSH and LQKENI. This CDR3 reads CASSPVAGFASYNEQFF. The CDR3 DNA follows: TGTGCCAGCTCACCGGTAGCGGGATTCGCCTCCTACAATGAGCAGTTCTTC.

This chain links TRBV5-5 with TRBJ1-3, with D unclear. This CDR3 contains 13 residues. CDR1 is SGHKS and CDR2 is YYEKEE in the germline V gene (reference sequence). The ends were cut back, 2 bases at V and 0 bases at J, with 3 bases in the middle. CDR3 coding DNA: TGTGCCAGCAGCTTCAACTCTGGAAACACCATATATTTT. It specifies CASSFNSGNTIYF. Supplemented by reference TRBV5-5 and TRBJ1-3, the full variable domain reads DAGVTQSPTHLIKTRGQQVTLRCSPISGHKSVSWYQQVLGQGPQFIFQYYEKEERGRGNFPDRFSARQFPNYSSELNVNALLLGDSALYLCASSFNSGNTIYFGEGSWLTVV.

The V and J genes are TRBV28 and TRBJ2-1, with 8 nucleotides matching TRBD1. This CDR3 has 11 residues. Trimming at V came to 5 bases and at J to 15 bases, leaving 6 bases not matched to a gene. Germline loops: CDR1 MDHEN, CDR2 SYDVKM. Written as DNA, the CDR3 is TGTGCCAGCAGTACAGGGGGAGGAACGTTCTTC. This codes for CASSTGGGTFF. The full variable domain, with the rest looked up from reference TRBV28 and TRBJ2-1, is DVKVTQSSRYLVKRTGEKVFLECVQDMDHENMFWYRQDPGLGLRLIYFSYDVKMKEKGDIPEGYSVSREKKERFSLILESASTNQTSMYLCASSTGGGTFFGPGTRLTVL.

DNA of the CDR3: TGTGCCAGCAGCCCTGGACAGGGCTCTTCCCATGAGCAGTTCTTC. Amino acids: CASSPGQGSSHEQFF. This sequence joins TRBV7-2 and TRBJ2-1; 8 nucleotides agree with TRBD1. CDR1 and CDR2 (germline): SGHTA, FQGNSA. The CDR3 consists of 15 residues. Germline trimming cut 5 bases from V and 8 bases from J; bases unmatched to any gene: 11.

V is TRBV29-1 and J is TRBJ1-1; TRBD1 is a possible D gene (5 bases). The CDR3 is made up of 14 amino acids. CDR1 is SQVTM and CDR2 is ANQGSEA in the germline V gene. The germline V and J ends were trimmed by 3 bases and 7 bases, with 18 bases remaining between them. CDR3 sequence (DNA): TGCAGCGTTGACGGAAGGGGACGGAATAGTGAAGCTTTCTTT. This gives the protein CSVDGRGRNSEAFF.

This clone was observed once. This chain uses TRBV7-2 with TRBJ2-1; 9 bases agree with TRBD2. This CDR3 region has 16 residues. Germline V gene data show CDR1 as SGHTA and CDR2 as FQGNSA. Trimming removed 5 bases from V and 2 bases from J; junction bases left unmatched: 7. The CDR3 is CASSPLAGAPYNEQFF. The CDR3 coding sequence is TGTGCCAGCAGCCCTTTAGCGGGAGCCCCCTACAATGAGCAGTTCTTC.

This rearrangement joins TRBV28 to TRBJ2-7; D is unclear. CDR1 is MDHEN and CDR2 is SYDVKM in the germline V gene. V was pared by 8 bases and J by 5 bases, with 10 bases between. The CDR3 consists of 11 residues. CDR3 nucleotide sequence: TGTGCCAGCGTTGGGTTGGACGAGCAGTACTTC. Its translation is CASVGLDEQYF.

On this clone: Other nucleotide sequences from this sample produce the same CDR3. V usage is TRBV7-9 and J usage is TRBJ2-6, with TRBD1 as a possible D gene (5 bases). V lost 5 bases and J 0 bases, leaving 8 bases between the germline ends. CDR1 is SEHNR, CDR2 FQNEAQ, per germline (reference sequence). The CDR3 length is 15 residues. As DNA, the CDR3 is TGTGCCAGCAGCCAAGGGGTCTCTGGGGCCAACGTCCTGACTTTC. It is translated as CASSQGVSGANVLTF.

This chain uses TRBV18 with TRBJ2-6; the D is unclear. V dropped 3 bases and J dropped 2 bases, with 8 bases sitting between them. CDR1 is KGHSH, CDR2 LQKENI, per germline. The CDR3 consists of 15 residues. CDR3 region: CASSPDRAGANVLTF. CDR3 bases: TGTGCCAGCTCACCCGACCGCGCTGGGGCCAACGTCCTGACTTTC.

As to this clone: The germline gene is not matched at one end of the junction; a read error may be the cause. The sample has other DNA sequences that encode this CDR3 too. The chain uses TRBV27 and TRBJ2-7; D unclear. The CDR3 consists of 13 residues. Germline assignment: CDR1 MNHEY and CDR2 SMNVEV (reference sequence). CDR3 amino acids: CASSLEVGNEQYF. The CDR3 DNA reads TGCGCCAGCAGTTTAGAGGTGGGGAACGAGCAGTACTTC.

The chain joins TRBV30 to TRBJ1-1; tentatively, D is TRBD1 (5 bases). V was shortened by 5 bases and J by 4 bases, with 14 bases between the two germline ends. Looked up from germline, CDR1 is GTSNPN and CDR2 is SVGIG (reference sequence). CDR3 length: 13 amino acids. CDR3 DNA: TGTGCCTGGGGGGCGGGCCAAGGCACTGAAGCTTTCTTT. This sequence encodes CAWGAGQGTEAFF.

The rearrangement joins TRBV5-1 to TRBJ2-1; D is ambiguous. This CDR3 has 13 residues. V dropped 1 base and J dropped 7 bases, with 9 bases sitting between them. From germline, CDR1 is SGHRS and CDR2 YFSETQ. Here the CDR3 reads CASSLLEWNEQFF. Here the CDR3 DNA reads TGCGCCAGCAGCTTGCTAGAGTGGAATGAGCAGTTCTTC.

The chain recombines TRBV7-9 with TRBJ1-1; D may be TRBD1 (5 bases). The V gene lost 5 bases and the J gene lost 7 bases, with 17 bases spanning the gap. Germline-derived CDR1 and CDR2 are SEHNR and FQNEAQ (reference sequence). The CDR3 covers 14 residues. The CDR3 DNA reads TGTGCCAGCAGCCGACAGATCCGACACGATGAAGCTTTCTTT. Protein product: CASSRQIRHDEAFF.

This clone has a handful of counts. The chain carries TRBV6-5 and TRBJ1-1; a possible D gene is TRBD1 (5 bases). There are 14 residues in the CDR3. The V end was cut by 7 bases, the J end by 1 base, with 13 bases between. CDR1 and CDR2 from the germline V gene are MNHEY and SVGAGI. The CDR3 spells CASTSLRGNTEAFF. The CDR3 DNA follows: TGTGCCAGCACTAGCCTGAGGGGGAACACTGAAGCTTTCTTT.

The rearrangement links TRBV27 to TRBJ2-7, with 11 positions matching TRBD2. Losses at the gene ends were 3 bases for V and 2 bases for J; bases not matched to a gene: 3. The germline CDR1 and CDR2 sequences are MNHEY and SMNVEV (reference sequence). The CDR3 is made up of 15 amino acids. CDR3 nucleotides: TGTGCCAGCAGTTTCCGTAGCGGGAGGGCCTACGAGCAGTACTTC. The encoded protein is CASSFRSGRAYEQYF.

The rearrangement links TRBV28 to TRBJ2-2; 7 positions match TRBD2. CDR1 is MDHEN, CDR2 SYDVKM, per germline. This CDR3 comprises 13 residues. The V segment lost 6 bases and the J segment 5 bases; nucleotides outside the gene matches: 3. CDR3 in DNA: TGTGCCAGCAGAACGGGACTAACCGGGGAGCTGTTTTTT. It specifies CASRTGLTGELFF.

V is TRBV9 and J is TRBJ2-1, with D tentatively TRBD2 (7 bases). Germline lookup yields CDR1 SGDLS and CDR2 YYNGEE. CDR3 length: 15 residues. The ends were cut back, 4 bases at V and 1 base at J, with 12 bases in the middle. CDR3 coding DNA: TGTGCCAGCAGCCCAAGCGGGACATCCTACAATGAGCAGTTCTTC. This codes for CASSPSGTSYNEQFF.